Below, 15 T cell receptor beta chains from the same sample are listed, as sequenced in a study of response to subunit inactivated influenza vaccine. TCRdb re-called the RT-PCR reads through MiXCR, storing one row per CDR3 protein. This table has 500,000 or so distinct CDR3 sequences, approximately 11% appearing once. The sequences come from PBMCs from blood, collected more than 35 days after vaccination. These receptors originate from a man aged 50-59 years who received an inactivated influenza vaccine.

The chain uses TRBV29-1 and TRBJ2-3, with TRBD2 as a possible D gene (5 bases). The CDR3 length is 17 residues. V dropped 6 bases and J dropped 4 bases, with 26 bases sitting between them. Germline assignment: CDR1 SQVTM and CDR2 ANQGSEA. CDR3 region: CSVERFLPAGTPDTQYF. CDR3 in DNA: TGCAGCGTAGAAAGGTTCCTGCCGGCGGGCACCCCAGATACGCAGTATTTT.

This clonotype appeared a few times. The chain recombines TRBV20-1 with TRBJ2-5; 8 bases are a match to TRBD2. The CDR3 contains 16 residues. The V and J ends lost 0 bases and 2 bases, in that order; junction bases with no gene match: 8. The germline V gene has CDR1 DFQATT and CDR2 SNEGSKA (reference sequence). The CDR3 loop is CSARDLAGGYQETQYF. Written as DNA, the CDR3 is TGCAGTGCTAGAGATCTGGCGGGGGGATATCAAGAGACCCAGTACTTC.

This clonotype was found a few times. The V call is TRBV12-3 or TRBV12-4, the J call TRBJ1-2; TRBD1 is a possible D gene (5 bases). V was clipped by 6 bases and J by 4 bases, with 15 bases between them. The CDR3 length is 14 residues. CDR3 amino acids: CASRPQGGIYGYTF. CDR3 in DNA: TGTGCCAGCAGACCTCAGGGAGGGATCTATGGCTACACCTTC.

This chain connects TRBV6-5 to TRBJ2-5; TRBD2 aligns across 7 bases. This CDR3 comprises 16 residues. Germline CDR1 and CDR2: MNHEY and SVGAGI. V lost 0 bases and J lost 4; bases outside the gene matches: 8. The CDR3, as DNA: TGTGCCAGCAGTTACTCTCGGTGGCCGGGAGGAGAGACCCAGTACTTC. Protein sequence: CASSYSRWPGGETQYF.

The rearrangement links TRBV28 to TRBJ2-7; either TRBD1 or TRBD2 may supply D (5 bases each). V was trimmed by 4 bases and J by 7 bases, leaving 17 bases between them. Germline CDR1 is MDHEN and CDR2 is SYDVKM. The CDR3 length is 14 residues. CDR3 region: CASSSGTPNGEQYF. CDR3 DNA sequence: TGTGCCAGCAGTTCCGGGACCCCTAATGGGGAGCAGTACTTC.

This clonotype was found a few times. The chain links TRBV20-1 to TRBJ2-1; tentative D call: TRBD2 (5 bases). Looked up from germline, CDR1 is DFQATT and CDR2 is SNEGSKA (reference sequence). The CDR3 consists of 11 residues. V lost 4 bases to trimming and J lost 5 bases, with 6 bases between them. DNA for the CDR3: TGCAGTGCTACACTAGACAATGAGCAGTTCTTC. Its translation is CSATLDNEQFF.

This clonotype came up many times. The chain recombines TRBV12-3 or TRBV12-4 with TRBJ1-2, with unresolved D. V was trimmed by 2 bases and J by 4 bases, leaving 8 bases between them. This CDR3 comprises 13 residues. CDR3: CASSLQQTYGYTF. For the CDR3, the DNA is TGTGCCAGCAGTTTACAACAAACCTATGGCTACACCTTC.

This clonotype occurred many times. V usage is TRBV7-2 and J usage is TRBJ1-4; D gene ambiguous. This CDR3 has 17 residues. The V and J ends lost 2 bases and 0 bases respectively, with 13 bases between them. CDR1 and CDR2 from the germline V gene are SGHTA and FQGNSA. The CDR3 sequence is CASSLNPYKSTNEKLFF. The CDR3 region has the DNA TGTGCCAGCAGCTTAAACCCCTACAAATCAACTAATGAAAAACTGTTTTTT.

This clonotype was seen only a few times. This sequence joins TRBV28 and TRBJ2-1, with 7 positions matching TRBD1. The CDR3 loop spans 14 amino acids. CDR1 MDHEN and CDR2 SYDVKM come from the germline V gene. Trimming cost V 6 bases and J 2 bases; bases outside gene matches: 4. CDR3 loop: CASSTTGPYNEQFF. The CDR3 coding sequence is TGTGCCAGCAGCACGACAGGGCCCTACAATGAGCAGTTCTTC.

This clonotype occurred many times. The chain is built from TRBV12-3 or TRBV12-4 and TRBJ2-7; 8 bases match TRBD1. The CDR3 is 15 amino acids. V was pared by 5 bases and J by 4 bases, with 10 bases of the junction left unmatched. CDR3 in amino acids: CASSDGQGGMYEQYF. CDR3 sequence (DNA): TGTGCCAGCAGTGACGGACAGGGTGGTATGTACGAGCAGTACTTC.

The chain links TRBV7-9 to TRBJ2-2; D remains unclear. CDR3 size: 15 residues. Germline lookup yields CDR1 SEHNR and CDR2 FQNEAQ (reference sequence). V lost 10 bases, J lost 1 base, and 16 bases lay in between. The CDR3 region is CATTGRTENTGELFF. CDR3 in DNA: TGTGCCACCACGGGCAGGACGGAGAACACCGGGGAGCTGTTTTTT.

Notes on this clonotype: A much larger clone differs by one base, so this may be a read error. The rearrangement uses TRBV29-1 and TRBJ2-1; D gene unclear. The V gene lost 4 bases and the J gene lost 2 bases, with 12 bases spanning the gap. From germline, CDR1 is SQVTM and CDR2 ANQGSEA. The CDR3 length is 14 residues. The CDR3 reads CSVGRHKTYNEQFF. For the CDR3, the DNA is TGCAGCGTTGGCAGACACAAGACCTACAATGAGCAGTTCTTC.

This chain connects TRBV7-6 to TRBJ2-5; the D gene is possibly TRBD1 (6 bases). The germline V gene has CDR1 SGHVS and CDR2 FNYEAQ. CDR3 length equals 13 residues. V was trimmed by 4 bases and J by 5 bases, leaving 11 bases between them. The CDR3 here is CASSYYREETQYF. CDR3 coding DNA: TGTGCCAGCAGCTACTACAGGGAGGAGACCCAGTACTTC. Full variable domain (remainder filled in from reference TRBV7-6 and TRBJ2-5): GAGVSQSPRYKVTKRGQDVALRCDPISGHVSLYWYRQALGQGPEFLTYFNYEAQQDKSGLPNDRFSAERPEGSISTLTIQRTEQRDSAMYRCASSYYREETQYFGPGTRLLVL.

This chain connects TRBV6-2 or TRBV6-3 to TRBJ2-7; D is uncertain. V was shortened by 2 bases and J by 0 bases, with 14 bases between the two germline ends. Per the germline V gene, CDR1 is MNHEY and CDR2 is SVGEGT. The CDR3 consists of 16 residues. As DNA, the CDR3 is TGTGCCAGCAGTTACGTCGACACGGTGGGCTCCTACGAGCAGTACTTC. It yields the protein CASSYVDTVGSYEQYF.

The J gene is TRBJ2-7, the V gene TRBV6-1, with D perhaps matching TRBD1 (5 bases). Germline loops: CDR1 MNHNS, CDR2 SASEGT. With 5 bases removed from V and 2 bases from J, the gap between germline ends came to 10 bases. The CDR3 runs to 13 residues. CDR3 nucleotide sequence: TGTGCCAGCAGTCAGGGATTTCCCTACGAGCAGTACTTC. Translated: CASSQGFPYEQYF.